This TCR beta chain was recovered during a study of STAT3 mutations in large granular lymphocyte leukemia. V gave up 4 bases and J gave up 9 bases; unmatched junction bases: 5. Germline V gives CDR1 LGHNA, CDR2 YSLEER. The CDR3 sequence is 13 residues long. Study outcomes and limitations: At least one immunodominant TCR beta clonotype appeared in every T-cell large granular lymphocyte leukemia patient.

TCRdb keeps only in-frame clones here, not all; method: immunoSEQ multiplex PCR. The table shows around 8,000 clones, with about nine tenths occurring only once. As concerns this clone: As yet, its antigen is unknown.

Sequenced material: peripheral blood mononuclear cells. The sequence derives from a man aged 50-60 years with T-cell large granular lymphocyte leukemia. Some clones in this sample may be carry-over from other donors' samples. The chain uses TRBV4-3 and TRBJ2-2, with 7 bases that match TRBD1. The CDR3 region is CASSLRGGRELFF. The CDR3 nucleotides are TGCGCCAGCAGCCTTCGAGGGGGCCGGGAGCTGTTTTTT.